This T cell receptor (beta chain) was identified in a study of blood T cell repertoires in COVID-19. Study-level information: Sites in the United States, Italy and Spain provided acute and convalescent COVID-19 samples. Sources were T cells, B-cell-depleted T cells, or PBMCs; the material itself was cDNA or gDNA.

The germline V gene encodes CDR1 KGHSH and CDR2 LQKENI. V was trimmed by 3 bases and J by 4 bases, leaving 18 bases between them. This CDR3 is 16 amino acids long. Two negative PCRs, clearance, or symptom resolution characterized the recovered Cohort 3 donors. Original analysis: Amplification of reference gene primers provided the estimated nucleated cell counts. Clones were read by immunoSEQ multiplex PCR, and TCRdb kept only the in-frame ones, dropping some. The DNA was the basis for D and trimming; V, J and clone size are from that table. The sample carries roughly 130,000 clones, about four fifths recorded once.

The chain combines TRBV18 with TRBJ1-1; D not certain. The TCR originated in a woman younger than 45 who had recovered from COVID-19. Sequencing input: PBMCs or T cells enriched from blood (not recorded which). In DNA form, the CDR3 reads TGTGCCAGCTCACCCCTCCCTGGATCTCGGAGCACTGAAGCTTTCTTT. Residues: CASSPLPGSRSTEAFF.